This section outlines one T cell receptor beta chain sequence together with its context. In the authors' methods: By means of reference gene primer amplification, nucleated cell counts were estimated. The repertoire was sequenced with immunoSEQ multiplex PCR; TCRdb's copy has only in-frame clones and lacks some. V and J calls and clone size follow that table, whereas D and trimming were derived from the DNA. The sample has about 150,000 clones; roughly 84% are singletons. The germline CDR1 and CDR2 sequences are SGHDN and FVKESK. This CDR3 has 13 residues. The germline V and J ends were trimmed by 1 base and 11 bases, with 9 bases remaining between them. This specimen comes from a study of blood T cell repertoires in COVID-19. Study context: The origin of the acute and convalescent COVID-19 samples was the United States, Italy and Spain. PBMCs, B-cell-depleted T cells, or T cells were the source of the cDNA or gDNA that made up the material.

The rearrangement links TRBV14 to TRBJ1-6, with D hard to call. The sample taken for sequencing was peripheral blood. This sequence was found in a human donor with acute or convalescent COVID-19. The donor label of this sample is uncertain. DNA for the CDR3: TGTGCCAGCAGCCAAGCCTTTGCGGCACCCCTCCACTTT. Translation: CASSQAFAAPLHF.